The T cell receptor beta chain under discussion was sequenced for a study of radiotherapy plus CTLA-4 blockade in lung cancer. About the study: Objective response rate was more than 15%; disease control rate, approximately 30%.

Libraries were prepared by immunoSEQ multiplex PCR; TCRdb keeps only in-frame clonotypes and omits some of them. The sample has some 73,000 clones, about four fifths seen once. Chemo-refractory metastatic non-small-cell lung cancer patients were treated with focal radiation plus CTLA-4 blockade with ipilimumab. This clonotype was obtained from a human donor with non-small cell lung cancer who had stable disease on radiotherapy plus ipilimumab. The source was peripheral blood, collected from a patient treated with radiotherapy plus ipilimumab.

The CDR3 region is CASSWRTGGVPYEQYF. The CDR3 DNA follows: TGCGCCAGCAGCTGGAGAACAGGGGGTGTCCCCTACGAGCAGTACTTC. The rearrangement links TRBV5-1 to TRBJ2-7, with TRBD1 matching over 8 bases. CDR3 size: 16 residues. CDR1 is SGHRS and CDR2 is YFSETQ in the germline V gene. V lost 3 bases and J lost 2; bases outside the gene matches: 10.